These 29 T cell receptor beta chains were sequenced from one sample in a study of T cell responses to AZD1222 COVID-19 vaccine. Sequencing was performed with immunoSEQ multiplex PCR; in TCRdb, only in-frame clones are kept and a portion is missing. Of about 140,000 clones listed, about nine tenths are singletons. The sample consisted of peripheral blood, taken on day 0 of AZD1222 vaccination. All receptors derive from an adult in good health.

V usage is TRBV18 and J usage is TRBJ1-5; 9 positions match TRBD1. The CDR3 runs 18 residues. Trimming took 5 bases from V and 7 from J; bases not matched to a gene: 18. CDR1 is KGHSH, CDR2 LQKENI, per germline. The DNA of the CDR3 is TGTGCCAGCTCATCTATCGGGACAGGGTTTGAGGTGGGGCAGCCCCAGCATTTT. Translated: CASSSIGTGFEVGQPQHF. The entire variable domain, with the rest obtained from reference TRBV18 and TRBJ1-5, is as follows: NAGVMQNPRHLVRRRGQEARLRCSPMKGHSHVYWYRQLPEEGLKFMVYLQKENIIDESGMPKERFSAEFPKEGPSILRIQQVVRGDSAAYFCASSSIGTGFEVGQPQHFGDGTRLSIL.

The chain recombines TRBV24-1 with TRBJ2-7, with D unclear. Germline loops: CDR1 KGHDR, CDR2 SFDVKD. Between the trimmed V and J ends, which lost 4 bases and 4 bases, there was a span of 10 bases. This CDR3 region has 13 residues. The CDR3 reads CATSDSVHYEQYF. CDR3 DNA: TGTGCCACCAGTGACTCGGTCCATTACGAGCAGTACTTC.

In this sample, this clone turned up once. This CDR3 is CATGAGTPGNTIYF. The CDR3 nucleotides read TGTGCCACCGGAGCTGGGACACCTGGAAACACCATATATTTT. V is TRBV2 and J is TRBJ1-3, with D possibly TRBD1 on 6 matching bases. Per the germline V gene, CDR1 is SNHLY and CDR2 is FYNNEI. Trimming pared 10 bases from V and 2 bases from J, leaving 15 bases between. The length of the CDR3 is 14 residues.

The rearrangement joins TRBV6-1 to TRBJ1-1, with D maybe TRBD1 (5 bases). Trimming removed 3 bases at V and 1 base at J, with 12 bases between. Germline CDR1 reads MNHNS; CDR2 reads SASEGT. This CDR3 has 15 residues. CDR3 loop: CASSEGRAPNTEAFF. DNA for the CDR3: TGTGCCAGCAGTGAGGGCAGGGCCCCGAACACTGAAGCTTTCTTT.

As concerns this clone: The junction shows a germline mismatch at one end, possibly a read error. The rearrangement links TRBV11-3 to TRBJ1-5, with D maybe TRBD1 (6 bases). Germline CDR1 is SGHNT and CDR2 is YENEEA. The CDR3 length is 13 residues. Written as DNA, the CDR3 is TGTGCCAGCAGCCTCAGGGGTAATCAACCCCAGCATTTT. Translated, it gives CASSLRGNQPQHF.

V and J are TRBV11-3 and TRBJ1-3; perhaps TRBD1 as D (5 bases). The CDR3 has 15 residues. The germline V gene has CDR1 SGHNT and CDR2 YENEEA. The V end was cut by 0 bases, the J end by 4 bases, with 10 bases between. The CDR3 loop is CASSLDDGAGNTIYF. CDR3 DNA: TGTGCCAGCAGCTTAGATGACGGGGCCGGAAACACCATATATTTT.

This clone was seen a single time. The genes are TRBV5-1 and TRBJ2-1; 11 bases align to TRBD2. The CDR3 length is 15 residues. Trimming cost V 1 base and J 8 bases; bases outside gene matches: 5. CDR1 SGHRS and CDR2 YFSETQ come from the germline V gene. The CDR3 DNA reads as TGCGCCAGCAGCTTGACTAGCGGGAGTGTCTATGAGCAGTTCTTC. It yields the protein CASSLTSGSVYEQFF.

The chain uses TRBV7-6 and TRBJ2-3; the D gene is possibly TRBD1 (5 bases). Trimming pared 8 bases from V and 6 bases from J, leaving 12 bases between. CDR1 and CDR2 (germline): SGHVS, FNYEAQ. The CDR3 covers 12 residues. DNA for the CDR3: TGTGCCAGCGGGGCGTTCCCCGATACGCAGTATTTT. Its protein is CASGAFPDTQYF.

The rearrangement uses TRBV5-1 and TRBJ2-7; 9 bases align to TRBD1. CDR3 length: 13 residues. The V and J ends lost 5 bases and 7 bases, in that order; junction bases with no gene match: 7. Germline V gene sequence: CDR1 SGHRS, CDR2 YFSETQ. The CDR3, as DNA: TGCGCCAGCAGTAGAGACAGGGGGTCGGAGCAGTACTTC. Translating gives CASSRDRGSEQYF. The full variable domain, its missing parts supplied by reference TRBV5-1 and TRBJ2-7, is KAGVTQTPRYLIKTRGQQVTLSCSPISGHRSVSWYQQTPGQGLQFLFEYFSETQRNKGNFPGRFSGRQFSNSRSEMNVSTLELGDSALYLCASSRDRGSEQYFGPGTRLTVT.

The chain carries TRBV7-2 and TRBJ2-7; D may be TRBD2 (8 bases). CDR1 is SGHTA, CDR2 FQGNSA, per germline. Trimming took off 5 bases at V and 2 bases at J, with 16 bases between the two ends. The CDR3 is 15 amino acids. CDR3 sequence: CASSPGRGPTYEQYF. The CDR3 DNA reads TGTGCCAGCAGCCCCGGGAGGGGGCCTACCTACGAGCAGTACTTC.

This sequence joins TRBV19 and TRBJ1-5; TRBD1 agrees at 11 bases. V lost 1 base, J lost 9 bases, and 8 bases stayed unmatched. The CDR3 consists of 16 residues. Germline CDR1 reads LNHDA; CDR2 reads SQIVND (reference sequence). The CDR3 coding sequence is TGTGCCAGTAGTATAGGGGACAGGGGGGCCCTGAGGCCCCAGCATTTT. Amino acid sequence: CASSIGDRGALRPQHF.

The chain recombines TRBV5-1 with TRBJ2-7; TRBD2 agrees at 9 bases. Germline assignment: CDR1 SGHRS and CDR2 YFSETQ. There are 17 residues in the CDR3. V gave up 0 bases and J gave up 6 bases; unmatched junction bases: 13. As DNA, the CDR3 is TGCGCCAGCAGCTTGGATCCGACGGGACTAGCATACCCCGAGCAGTACTTC. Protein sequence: CASSLDPTGLAYPEQYF. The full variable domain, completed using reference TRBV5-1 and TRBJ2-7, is KAGVTQTPRYLIKTRGQQVTLSCSPISGHRSVSWYQQTPGQGLQFLFEYFSETQRNKGNFPGRFSGRQFSNSRSEMNVSTLELGDSALYLCASSLDPTGLAYPEQYFGPGTRLTVT.

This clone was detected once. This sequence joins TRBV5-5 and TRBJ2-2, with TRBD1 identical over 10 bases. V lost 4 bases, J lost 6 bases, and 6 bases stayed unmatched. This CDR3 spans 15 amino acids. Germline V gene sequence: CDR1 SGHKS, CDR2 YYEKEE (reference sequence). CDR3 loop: CASSVDRGRSGELFF. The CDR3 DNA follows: TGTGCCAGCAGCGTCGACAGGGGGCGATCCGGGGAGCTGTTTTTT.

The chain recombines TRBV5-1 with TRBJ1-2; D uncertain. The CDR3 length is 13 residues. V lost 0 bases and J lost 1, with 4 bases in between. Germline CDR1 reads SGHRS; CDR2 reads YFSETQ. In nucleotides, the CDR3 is TGCGCCAGCAGCTTGGACAGTAACTATGGCTACACCTTC. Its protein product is CASSLDSNYGYTF. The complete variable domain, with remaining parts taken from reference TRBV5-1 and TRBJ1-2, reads KAGVTQTPRYLIKTRGQQVTLSCSPISGHRSVSWYQQTPGQGLQFLFEYFSETQRNKGNFPGRFSGRQFSNSRSEMNVSTLELGDSALYLCASSLDSNYGYTFGSGTRLTVV.

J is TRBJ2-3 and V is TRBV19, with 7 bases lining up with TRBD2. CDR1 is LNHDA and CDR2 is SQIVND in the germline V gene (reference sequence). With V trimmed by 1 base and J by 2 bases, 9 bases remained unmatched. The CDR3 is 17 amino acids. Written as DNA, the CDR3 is TGTGCCAGTAGTATAGCGCGTCTAGCGGACCACACAGATACGCAGTATTTT. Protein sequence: CASSIARLADHTDTQYF.

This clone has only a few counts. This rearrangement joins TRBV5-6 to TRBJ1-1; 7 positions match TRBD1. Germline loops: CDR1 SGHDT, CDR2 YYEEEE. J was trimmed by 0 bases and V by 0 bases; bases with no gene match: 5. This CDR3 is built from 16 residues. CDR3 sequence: CASSLGGQPMNTEAFF. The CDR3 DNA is TGTGCCAGCAGCTTGGGGGGACAGCCTATGAACACTGAAGCTTTCTTT.

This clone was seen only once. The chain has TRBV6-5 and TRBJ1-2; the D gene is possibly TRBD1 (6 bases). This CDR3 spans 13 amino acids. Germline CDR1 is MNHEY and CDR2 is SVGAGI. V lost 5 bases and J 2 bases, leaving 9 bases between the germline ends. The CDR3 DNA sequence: TGTGCCAGCAGTCCTACAGGGAACTATGGCTACACCTTC. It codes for CASSPTGNYGYTF.

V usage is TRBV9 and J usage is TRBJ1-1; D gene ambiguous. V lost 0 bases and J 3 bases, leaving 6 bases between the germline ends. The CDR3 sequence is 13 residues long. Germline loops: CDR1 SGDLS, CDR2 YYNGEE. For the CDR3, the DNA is TGTGCCAGCAGCGTAGCAGATTACACTGAAGCTTTCTTT. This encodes CASSVADYTEAFF.

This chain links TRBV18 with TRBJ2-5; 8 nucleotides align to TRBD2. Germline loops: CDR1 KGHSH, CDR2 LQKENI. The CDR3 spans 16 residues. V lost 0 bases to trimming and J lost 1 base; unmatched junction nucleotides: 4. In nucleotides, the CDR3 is TGTGCCAGCTCACCACCGGGCGGGGGGTTCCAAGAGACCCAGTACTTC. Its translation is CASSPPGGGFQETQYF.

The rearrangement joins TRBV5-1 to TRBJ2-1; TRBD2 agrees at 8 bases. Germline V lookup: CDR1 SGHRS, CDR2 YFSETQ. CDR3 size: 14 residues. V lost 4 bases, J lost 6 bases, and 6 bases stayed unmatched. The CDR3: CASSTGLALNEQFF. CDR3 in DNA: TGCGCCAGCAGCACCGGACTAGCTCTCAATGAGCAGTTCTTC. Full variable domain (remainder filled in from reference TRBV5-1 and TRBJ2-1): KAGVTQTPRYLIKTRGQQVTLSCSPISGHRSVSWYQQTPGQGLQFLFEYFSETQRNKGNFPGRFSGRQFSNSRSEMNVSTLELGDSALYLCASSTGLALNEQFFGPGTRLTVL.

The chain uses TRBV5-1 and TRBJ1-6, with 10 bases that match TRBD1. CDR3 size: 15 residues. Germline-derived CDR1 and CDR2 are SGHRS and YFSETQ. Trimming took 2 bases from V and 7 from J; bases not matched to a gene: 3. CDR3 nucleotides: TGCGCCAGCAGCTTATCGGGACAGGGGAATTCACCCCTCCACTTT. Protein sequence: CASSLSGQGNSPLHF.

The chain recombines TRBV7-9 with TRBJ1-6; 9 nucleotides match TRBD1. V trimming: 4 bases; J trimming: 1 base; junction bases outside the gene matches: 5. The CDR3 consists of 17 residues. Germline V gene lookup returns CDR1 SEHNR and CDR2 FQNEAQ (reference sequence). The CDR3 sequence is CASSSPTGGSYNSPLHF. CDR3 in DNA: TGTGCCAGCAGCTCCCCGACAGGGGGGTCCTATAATTCACCCCTCCACTTT.

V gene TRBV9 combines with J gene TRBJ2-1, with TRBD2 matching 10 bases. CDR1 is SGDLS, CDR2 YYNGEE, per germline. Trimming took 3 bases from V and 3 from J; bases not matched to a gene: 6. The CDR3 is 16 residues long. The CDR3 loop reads CASSGGGLAVYNEQFF. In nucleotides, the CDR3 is TGTGCCAGCAGCGGGGGAGGACTAGCGGTCTACAATGAGCAGTTCTTC. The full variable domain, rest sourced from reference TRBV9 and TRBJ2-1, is DSGVTQTPKHLITATGQRVTLRCSPRSGDLSVYWYQQSLDQGLQFLIQYYNGEERAKGNILERFSAQQFPDLHSELNLSSLELGDSALYFCASSGGGLAVYNEQFFGPGTRLTVL.

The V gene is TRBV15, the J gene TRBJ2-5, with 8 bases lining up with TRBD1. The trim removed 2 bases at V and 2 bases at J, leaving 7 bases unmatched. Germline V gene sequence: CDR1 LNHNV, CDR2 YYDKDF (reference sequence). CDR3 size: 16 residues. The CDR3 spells CATSRSDRGVQETQYF. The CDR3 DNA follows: TGTGCCACCAGCAGAAGTGACAGGGGTGTTCAAGAGACCCAGTACTTC. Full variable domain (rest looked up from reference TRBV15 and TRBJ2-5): DAMVIQNPRYQVTQFGKPVTLSCSQTLNHNVMYWYQQKSSQAPKLLFHYYDKDFNNEADTPDNFQSRRPNTSFCFLDIRSPGLGDTAMYLCATSRSDRGVQETQYFGPGTRLLVL.

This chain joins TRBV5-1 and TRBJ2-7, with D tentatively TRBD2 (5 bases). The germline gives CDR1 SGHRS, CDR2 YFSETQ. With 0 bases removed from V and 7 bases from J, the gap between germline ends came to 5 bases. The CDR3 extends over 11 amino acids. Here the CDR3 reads CASSLGGEQYF. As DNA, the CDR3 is TGCGCCAGCAGCTTGGGAGGGGAGCAGTACTTC.

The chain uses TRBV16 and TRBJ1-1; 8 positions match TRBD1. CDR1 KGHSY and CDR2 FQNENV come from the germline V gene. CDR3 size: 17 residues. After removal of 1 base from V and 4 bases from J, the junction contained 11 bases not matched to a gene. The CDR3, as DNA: TGTGCCAGCAGCCAATGGGGGGGCCAGGGGGCTGGCACTGAAGCTTTCTTT. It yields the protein CASSQWGGQGAGTEAFF.

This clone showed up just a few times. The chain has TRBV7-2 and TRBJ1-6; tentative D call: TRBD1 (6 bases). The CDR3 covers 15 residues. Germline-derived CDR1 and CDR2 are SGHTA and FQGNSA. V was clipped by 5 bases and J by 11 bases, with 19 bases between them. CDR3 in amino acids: CASSPQAGGRTPLHF. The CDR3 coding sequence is TGTGCCAGCAGCCCCCAGGCCGGGGGCAGGACACCCCTCCACTTT.

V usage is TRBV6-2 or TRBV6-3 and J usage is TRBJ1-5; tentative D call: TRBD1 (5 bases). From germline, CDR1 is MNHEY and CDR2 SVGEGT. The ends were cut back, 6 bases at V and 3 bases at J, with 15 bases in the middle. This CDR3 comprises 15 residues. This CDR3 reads CASSPPGGYNQPQHF. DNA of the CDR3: TGTGCCAGCAGCCCCCCTGGGGGGTACAATCAGCCCCAGCATTTT.

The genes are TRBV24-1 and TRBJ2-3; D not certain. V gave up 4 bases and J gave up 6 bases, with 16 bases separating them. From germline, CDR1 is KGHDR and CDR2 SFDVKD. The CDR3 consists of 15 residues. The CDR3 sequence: CATSDPDGPKDTQYF. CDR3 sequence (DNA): TGTGCCACCAGTGACCCGGACGGACCGAAGGATACGCAGTATTTT.